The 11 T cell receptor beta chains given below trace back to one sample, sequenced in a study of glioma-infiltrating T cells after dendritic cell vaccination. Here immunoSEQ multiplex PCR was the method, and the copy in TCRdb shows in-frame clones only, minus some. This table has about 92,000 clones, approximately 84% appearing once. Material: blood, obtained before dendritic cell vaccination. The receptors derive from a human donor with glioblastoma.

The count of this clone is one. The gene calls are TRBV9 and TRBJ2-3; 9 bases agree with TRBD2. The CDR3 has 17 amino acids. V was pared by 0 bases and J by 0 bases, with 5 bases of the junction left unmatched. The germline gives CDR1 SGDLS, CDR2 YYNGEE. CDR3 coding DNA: TGTGCCAGCAGCGTAGATCCGCGGGGGGGTAGCACAGATACGCAGTATTTT. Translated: CASSVDPRGGSTDTQYF.

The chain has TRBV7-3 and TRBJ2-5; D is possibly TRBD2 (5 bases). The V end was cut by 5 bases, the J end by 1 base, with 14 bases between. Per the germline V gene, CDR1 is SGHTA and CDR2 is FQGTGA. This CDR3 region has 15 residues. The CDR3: CASSPFRGGQETQYF. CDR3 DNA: TGTGCCAGCAGCCCCTTCCGGGGTGGCCAAGAGACCCAGTACTTC.

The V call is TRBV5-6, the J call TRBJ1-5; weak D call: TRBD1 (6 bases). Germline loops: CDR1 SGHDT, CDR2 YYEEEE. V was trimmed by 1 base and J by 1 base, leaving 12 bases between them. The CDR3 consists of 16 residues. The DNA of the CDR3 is TGTGCCAGCAGCTTGCGGGGGGCGCGGAGCAATCAGCCCCAGCATTTT. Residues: CASSLRGARSNQPQHF.

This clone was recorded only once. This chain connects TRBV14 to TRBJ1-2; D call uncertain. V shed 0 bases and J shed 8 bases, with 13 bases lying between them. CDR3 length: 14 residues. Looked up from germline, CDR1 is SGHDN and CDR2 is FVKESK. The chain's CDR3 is CASSQDARSSGYTF. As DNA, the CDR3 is TGTGCCAGCAGCCAAGATGCCAGGTCTTCCGGCTACACCTTC.

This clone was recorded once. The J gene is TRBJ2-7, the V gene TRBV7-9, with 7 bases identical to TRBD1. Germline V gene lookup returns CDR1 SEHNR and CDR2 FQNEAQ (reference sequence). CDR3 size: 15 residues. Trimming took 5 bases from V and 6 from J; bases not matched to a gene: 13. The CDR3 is CASSPKLRQGGEQYF. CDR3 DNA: TGTGCCAGCAGCCCTAAACTACGACAGGGTGGCGAGCAGTACTTC.

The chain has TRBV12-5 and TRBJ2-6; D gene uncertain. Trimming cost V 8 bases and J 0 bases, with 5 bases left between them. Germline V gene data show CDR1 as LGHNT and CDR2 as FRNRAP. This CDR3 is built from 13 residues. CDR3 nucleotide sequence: TGTGCTAGTTCTTCCTCTGGGGCCAACGTCCTGACTTTC. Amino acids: CASSSSGANVLTF.

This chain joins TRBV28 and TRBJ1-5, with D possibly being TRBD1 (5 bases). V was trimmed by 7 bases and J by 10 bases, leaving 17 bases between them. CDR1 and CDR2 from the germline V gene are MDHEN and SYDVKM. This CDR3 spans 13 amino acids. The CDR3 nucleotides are TGTGCCAGCATTGGGGCGCCAGGAACCCCCCAGCATTTT. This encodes CASIGAPGTPQHF.

CDR3 in amino acids: CASSLKSLGLAGLGSYNEQFF. As DNA, the CDR3 is TGCGCCAGCAGCTTGAAATCGTTGGGACTAGCGGGATTGGGGTCCTACAATGAGCAGTTCTTC. This rearrangement joins TRBV5-1 to TRBJ2-1, with 13 bases identical to TRBD2. The CDR3 has 21 residues. Trimming at V came to 1 base and at J to 1 base, leaving 14 bases not matched to a gene. Germline V gene lookup returns CDR1 SGHRS and CDR2 YFSETQ.

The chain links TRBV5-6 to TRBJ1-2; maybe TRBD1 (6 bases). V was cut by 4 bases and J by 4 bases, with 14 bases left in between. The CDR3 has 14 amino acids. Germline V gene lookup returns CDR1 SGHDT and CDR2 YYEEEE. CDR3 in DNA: TGTGCCAGCAGCGTCGGACAGCAACTCTATGGCTACACCTTC. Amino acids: CASSVGQQLYGYTF. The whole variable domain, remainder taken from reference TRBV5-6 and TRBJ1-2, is DAGVTQSPTHLIKTRGQQVTLRCSPKSGHDTVSWYQQALGQGPQFIFQYYEEEERQRGNFPDRFSGHQFPNYSSELNVNALLLGDSALYLCASSVGQQLYGYTFGSGTRLTVV.

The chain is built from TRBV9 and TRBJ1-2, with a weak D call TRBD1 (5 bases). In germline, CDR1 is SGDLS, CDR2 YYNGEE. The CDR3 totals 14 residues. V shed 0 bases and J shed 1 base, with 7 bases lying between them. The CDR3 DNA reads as TGTGCCAGCAGCGTAGGGGGCCTTAACTATGGCTACACCTTC. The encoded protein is CASSVGGLNYGYTF. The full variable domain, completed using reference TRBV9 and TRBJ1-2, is DSGVTQTPKHLITATGQRVTLRCSPRSGDLSVYWYQQSLDQGLQFLIQYYNGEERAKGNILERFSAQQFPDLHSELNLSSLELGDSALYFCASSVGGLNYGYTFGSGTRLTVV.

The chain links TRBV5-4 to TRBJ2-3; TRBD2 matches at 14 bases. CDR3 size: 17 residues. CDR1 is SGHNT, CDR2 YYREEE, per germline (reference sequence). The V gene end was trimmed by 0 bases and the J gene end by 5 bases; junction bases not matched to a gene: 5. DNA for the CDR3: TGTGCCAGCAGCTTGGAGAGACTAGCGGGGGGGCAAGATACGCAGTATTTT. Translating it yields CASSLERLAGGQDTQYF.